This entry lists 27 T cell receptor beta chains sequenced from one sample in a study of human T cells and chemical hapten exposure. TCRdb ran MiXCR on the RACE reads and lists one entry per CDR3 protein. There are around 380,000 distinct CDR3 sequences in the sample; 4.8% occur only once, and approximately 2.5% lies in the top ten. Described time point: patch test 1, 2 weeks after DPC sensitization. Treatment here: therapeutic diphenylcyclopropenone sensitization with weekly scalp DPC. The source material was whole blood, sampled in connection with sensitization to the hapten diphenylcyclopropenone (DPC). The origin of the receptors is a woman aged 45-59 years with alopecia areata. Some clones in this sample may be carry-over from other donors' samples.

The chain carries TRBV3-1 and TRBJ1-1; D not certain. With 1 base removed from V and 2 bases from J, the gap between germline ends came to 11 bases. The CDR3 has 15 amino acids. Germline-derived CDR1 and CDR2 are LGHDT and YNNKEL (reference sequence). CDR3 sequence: CASSQVSGINTEAFF. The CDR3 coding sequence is TGTGCCAGCAGCCAAGTTTCCGGGATTAACACTGAAGCTTTCTTT.

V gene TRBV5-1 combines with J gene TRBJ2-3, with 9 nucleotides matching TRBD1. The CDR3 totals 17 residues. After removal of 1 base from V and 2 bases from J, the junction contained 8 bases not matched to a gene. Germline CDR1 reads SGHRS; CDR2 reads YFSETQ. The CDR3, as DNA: TGCGCCAGCAGCTTGTCTGGGACAGGGAGGCTCACAGATACGCAGTATTTT. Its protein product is CASSLSGTGRLTDTQYF.

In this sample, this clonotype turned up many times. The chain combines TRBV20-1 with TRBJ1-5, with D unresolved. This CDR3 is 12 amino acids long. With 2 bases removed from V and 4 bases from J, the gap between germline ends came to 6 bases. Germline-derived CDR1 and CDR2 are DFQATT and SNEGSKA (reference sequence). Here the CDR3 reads CSARRGNQPQHF. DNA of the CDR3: TGCAGTGCTAGAAGAGGAAATCAGCCCCAGCATTTT.

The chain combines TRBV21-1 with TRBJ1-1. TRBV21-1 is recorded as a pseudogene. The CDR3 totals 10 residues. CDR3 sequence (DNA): TGTGCCAGCAGCAAACCTGAAGCTTTCTTT. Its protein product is CASSKPEAFF.

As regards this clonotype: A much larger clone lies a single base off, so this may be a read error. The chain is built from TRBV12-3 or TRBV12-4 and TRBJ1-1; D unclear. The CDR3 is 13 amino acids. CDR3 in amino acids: CASSLNQNSEAFF. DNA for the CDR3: TGTGCCAGCAGTTTGAACCAGAACTCTGAAGCTTTCTTT.

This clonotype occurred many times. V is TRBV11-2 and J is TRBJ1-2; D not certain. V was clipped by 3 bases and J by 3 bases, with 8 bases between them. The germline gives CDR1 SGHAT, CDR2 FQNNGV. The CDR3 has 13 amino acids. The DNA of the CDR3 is TGTGCCAGCAGCTTGGAGCTGGACTATGGCTACACCTTC. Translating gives CASSLELDYGYTF.

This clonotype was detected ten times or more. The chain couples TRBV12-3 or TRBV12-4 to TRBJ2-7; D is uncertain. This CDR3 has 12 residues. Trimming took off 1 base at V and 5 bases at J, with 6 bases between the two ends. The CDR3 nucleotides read TGTGCCAGCAGTTTAGAGTTGCACGAGCAGTACTTC. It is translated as CASSLELHEQYF.

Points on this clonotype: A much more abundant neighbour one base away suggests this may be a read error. The CDR3 reads CASSPPIGGVNTKAFF. DNA for the CDR3: TGTGCCAGCTCACCACCGATCGGGGGAGTGAACACTAAAGCTTTCTTT. This chain connects TRBV18 to TRBJ1-1, with D possibly matching TRBD1 (5 bases). This CDR3 has 16 residues. Per germline, CDR1 KGHSH and CDR2 LQKENI.

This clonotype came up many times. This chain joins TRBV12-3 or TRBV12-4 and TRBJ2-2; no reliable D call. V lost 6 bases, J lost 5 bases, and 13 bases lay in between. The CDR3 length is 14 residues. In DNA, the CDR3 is TGTGCCAGCAGCCCCCGAGTGAGGACCGGGGAGCTGTTTTTT. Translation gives CASSPRVRTGELFF.

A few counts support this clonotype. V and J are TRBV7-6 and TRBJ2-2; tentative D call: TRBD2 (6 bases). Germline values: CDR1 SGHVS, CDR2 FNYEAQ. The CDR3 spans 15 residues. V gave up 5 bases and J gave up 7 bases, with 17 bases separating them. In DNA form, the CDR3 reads TGTGCCAGCAGCCCCGGGAGTCCCACGGGCGGGGAGCTGTTTTTT. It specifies CASSPGSPTGGELFF. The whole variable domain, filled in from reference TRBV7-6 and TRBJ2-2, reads GAGVSQSPRYKVTKRGQDVALRCDPISGHVSLYWYRQALGQGPEFLTYFNYEAQQDKSGLPNDRFSAERPEGSISTLTIQRTEQRDSAMYRCASSPGSPTGGELFFGEGSRLTVL.

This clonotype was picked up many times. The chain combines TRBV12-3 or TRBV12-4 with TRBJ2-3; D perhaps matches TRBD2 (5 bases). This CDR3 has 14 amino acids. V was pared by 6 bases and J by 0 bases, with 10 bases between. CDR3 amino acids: CASRRSGSTDTQYF. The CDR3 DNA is TGTGCCAGCAGGCGGAGCGGTAGCACAGATACGCAGTATTTT.

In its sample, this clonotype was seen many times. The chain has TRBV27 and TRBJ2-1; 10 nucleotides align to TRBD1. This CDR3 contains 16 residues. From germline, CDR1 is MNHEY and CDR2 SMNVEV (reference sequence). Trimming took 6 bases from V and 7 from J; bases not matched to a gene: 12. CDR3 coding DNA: TGTGCCAGCAGAAAACCGGGACAGGGGTGGAGGAATGAGCAGTTCTTC. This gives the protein CASRKPGQGWRNEQFF.

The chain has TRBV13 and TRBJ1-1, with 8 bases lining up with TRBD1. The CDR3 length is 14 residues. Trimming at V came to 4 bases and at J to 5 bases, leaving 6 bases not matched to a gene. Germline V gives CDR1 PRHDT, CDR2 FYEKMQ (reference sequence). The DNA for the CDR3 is TGTGCCAGCAGCTACGGACAGGGAGTAACTGAAGCTTTCTTT. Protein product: CASSYGQGVTEAFF. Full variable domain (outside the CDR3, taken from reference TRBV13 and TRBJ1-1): AAGVIQSPRHLIKEKRETATLKCYPIPRHDTVYWYQQGPGQDPQFLISFYEKMQSDKGSIPDRFSAQQFSDYHSELNMSSLELGDSALYFCASSYGQGVTEAFFGQGTRLTVV.

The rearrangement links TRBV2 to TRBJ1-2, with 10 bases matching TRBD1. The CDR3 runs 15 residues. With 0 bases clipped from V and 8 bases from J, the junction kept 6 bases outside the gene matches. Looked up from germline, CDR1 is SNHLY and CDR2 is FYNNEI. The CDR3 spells CASSEAGTGADGYTF. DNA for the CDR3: TGTGCCAGCAGTGAAGCCGGGACAGGGGCGGACGGCTACACCTTC.

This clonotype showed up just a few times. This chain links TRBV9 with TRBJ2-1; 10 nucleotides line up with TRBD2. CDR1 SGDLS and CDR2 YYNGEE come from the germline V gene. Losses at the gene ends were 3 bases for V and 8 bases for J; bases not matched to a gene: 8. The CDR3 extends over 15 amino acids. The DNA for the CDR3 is TGTGCCAGCAGCGCTCCTAGCGGGAGTCAGGATGAGCAGTTCTTC. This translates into CASSAPSGSQDEQFF.

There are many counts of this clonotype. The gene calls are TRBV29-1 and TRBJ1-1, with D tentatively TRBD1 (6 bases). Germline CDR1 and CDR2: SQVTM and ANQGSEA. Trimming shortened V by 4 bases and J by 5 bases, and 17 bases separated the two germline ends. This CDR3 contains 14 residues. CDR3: CSVGENRAKTEAFF. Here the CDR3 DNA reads TGCAGCGTTGGCGAGAACAGGGCGAAGACTGAAGCTTTCTTT.

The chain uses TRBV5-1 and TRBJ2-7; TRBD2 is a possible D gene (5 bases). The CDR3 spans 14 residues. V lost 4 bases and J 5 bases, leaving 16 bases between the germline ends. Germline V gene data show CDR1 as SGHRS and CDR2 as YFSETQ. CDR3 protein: CASSARYGNDEQYF. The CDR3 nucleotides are TGCGCCAGCAGCGCGAGGTACGGGAATGACGAGCAGTACTTC.

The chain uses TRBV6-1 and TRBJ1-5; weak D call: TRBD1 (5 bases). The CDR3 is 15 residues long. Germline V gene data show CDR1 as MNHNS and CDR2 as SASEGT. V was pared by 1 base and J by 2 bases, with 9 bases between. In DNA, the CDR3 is TGTGCCAGCAGTGAAGGGGGGACGGGCAATCAGCCCCAGCATTTT. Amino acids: CASSEGGTGNQPQHF.

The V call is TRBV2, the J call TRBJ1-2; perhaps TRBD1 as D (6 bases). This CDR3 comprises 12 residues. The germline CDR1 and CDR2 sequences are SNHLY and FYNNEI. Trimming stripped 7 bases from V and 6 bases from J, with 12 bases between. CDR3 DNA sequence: TGTGCCAGCATCGAGGGGGTCCATGGCTACACCTTC. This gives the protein CASIEGVHGYTF.

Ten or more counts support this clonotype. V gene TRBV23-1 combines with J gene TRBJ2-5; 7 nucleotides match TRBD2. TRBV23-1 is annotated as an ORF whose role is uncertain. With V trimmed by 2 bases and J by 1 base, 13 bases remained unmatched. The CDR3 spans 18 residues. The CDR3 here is CASSQAPPEREAQETQYF. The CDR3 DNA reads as TGCGCCAGCAGTCAAGCACCCCCCGAGCGGGAAGCCCAAGAGACCCAGTACTTC.

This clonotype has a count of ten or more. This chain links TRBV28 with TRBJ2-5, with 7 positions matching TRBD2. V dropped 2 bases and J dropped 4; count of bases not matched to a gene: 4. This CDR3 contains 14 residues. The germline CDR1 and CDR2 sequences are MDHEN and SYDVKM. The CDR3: CASSLAGDLETQYF. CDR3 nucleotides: TGTGCCAGCAGTTTAGCGGGAGACTTAGAGACCCAGTACTTC.

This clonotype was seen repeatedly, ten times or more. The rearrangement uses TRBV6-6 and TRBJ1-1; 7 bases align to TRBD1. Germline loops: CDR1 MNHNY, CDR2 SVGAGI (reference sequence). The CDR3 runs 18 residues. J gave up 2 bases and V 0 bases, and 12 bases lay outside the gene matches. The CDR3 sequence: CASSYSTGLRTGNTEAFF. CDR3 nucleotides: TGTGCCAGCAGTTACTCGACTGGCCTCCGGACAGGAAACACTGAAGCTTTCTTT.

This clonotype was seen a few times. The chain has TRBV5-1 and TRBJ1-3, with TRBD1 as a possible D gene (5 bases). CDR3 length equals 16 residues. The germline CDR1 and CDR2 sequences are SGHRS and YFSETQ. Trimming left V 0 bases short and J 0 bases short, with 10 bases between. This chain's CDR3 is CASSLAGTDSGNTIYF. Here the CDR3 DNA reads TGCGCCAGCAGCTTGGCCGGGACGGACTCTGGAAACACCATATATTTT.

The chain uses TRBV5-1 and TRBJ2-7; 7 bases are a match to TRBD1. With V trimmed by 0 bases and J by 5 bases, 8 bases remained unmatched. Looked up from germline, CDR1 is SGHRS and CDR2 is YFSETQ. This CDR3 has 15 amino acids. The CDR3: CASSLEGADLNEQYF. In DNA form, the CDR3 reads TGCGCCAGCAGCTTGGAGGGGGCGGATTTAAACGAGCAGTACTTC.

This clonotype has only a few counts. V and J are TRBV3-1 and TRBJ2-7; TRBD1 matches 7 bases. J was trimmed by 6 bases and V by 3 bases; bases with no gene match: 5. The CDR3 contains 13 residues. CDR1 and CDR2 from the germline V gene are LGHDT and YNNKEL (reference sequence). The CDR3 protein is CASSQRQGSEQYF. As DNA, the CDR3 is TGTGCCAGCAGCCAGAGACAGGGCAGCGAGCAGTACTTC.

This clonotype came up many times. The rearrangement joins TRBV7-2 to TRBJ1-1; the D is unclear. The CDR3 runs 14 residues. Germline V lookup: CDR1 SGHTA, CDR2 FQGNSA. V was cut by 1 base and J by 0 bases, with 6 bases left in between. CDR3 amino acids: CASSLGAMNTEAFF. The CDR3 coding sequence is TGTGCCAGCAGCTTAGGGGCAATGAACACTGAAGCTTTCTTT.

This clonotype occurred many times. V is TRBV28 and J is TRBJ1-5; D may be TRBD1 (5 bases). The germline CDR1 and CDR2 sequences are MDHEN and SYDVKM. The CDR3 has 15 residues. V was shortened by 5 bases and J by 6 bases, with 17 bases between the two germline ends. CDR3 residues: CASSPPVTAVQPQHF. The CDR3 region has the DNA TGTGCCAGCAGTCCCCCCGTGACAGCGGTTCAGCCCCAGCATTTT.